This TCR beta chain derives from a study of tumor and adjacent non-tumor tissue in lung cancer. Overall study: The cohort had 12 adenocarcinoma, 2 squamous cell and 1 small cell patients. The patients, roughly 9 men and a few women, were roughly 30 to 80 with stage I to III disease.

V was pared by 6 bases and J by 9 bases, with 10 bases of the junction left unmatched. The CDR3 runs to 14 residues. Three rounds of nested PCR, following a modified ARM-PCR protocol, produced the TCRbeta library. A single record per CDR3 protein comes from TCRdb applying MiXCR to the multiplex PCR reads. The table lists 94,000 or so distinct CDR3 sequences, under 80% of them singletons. The template was RNA from unsorted bulk tissue. More than 3 cm separated this lung sample from the edge of the tumor. Comment on this clonotype: The antigen remains undetermined.

Overall study results and limits: Significantly higher TCR diversity was found in tumor than normal lung.

Sequencing was done on a sample of distant non-tumor lung tissue. The V call is TRBV12-3 or TRBV12-4, the J call TRBJ2-2; 7 nucleotides match TRBD2. The source of this sequence is a woman in her 50s with non-small cell lung cancer. This CDR3 reads CASRAGERTWELFF. The CDR3 region has the DNA TGTGCCAGCAGGGCGGGAGAAAGGACCTGGGAGCTGTTTTTT.